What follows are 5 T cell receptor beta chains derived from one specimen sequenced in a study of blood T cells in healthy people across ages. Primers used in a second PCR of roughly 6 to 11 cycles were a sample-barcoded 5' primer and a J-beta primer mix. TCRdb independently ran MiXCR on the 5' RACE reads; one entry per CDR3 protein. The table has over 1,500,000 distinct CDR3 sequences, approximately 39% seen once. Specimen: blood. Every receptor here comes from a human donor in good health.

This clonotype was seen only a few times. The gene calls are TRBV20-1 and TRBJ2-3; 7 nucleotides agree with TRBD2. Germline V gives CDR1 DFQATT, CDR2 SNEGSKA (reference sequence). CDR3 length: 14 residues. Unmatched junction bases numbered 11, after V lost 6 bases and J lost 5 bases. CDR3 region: CSAPPPWGGDTQYF. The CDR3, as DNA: TGCAGTGCCCCCCCTCCTTGGGGGGGAGATACGCAGTATTTT.

Here the CDR3 reads CSAREHVSGGRSYNEQFF. The CDR3 DNA sequence: TGCAGTGCTAGAGAGCATGTTAGCGGGGGCCGCTCCTACAATGAGCAGTTCTTC. The gene calls are TRBV20-1 and TRBJ2-1; 9 bases align to TRBD2. Trimming cost V 0 bases and J 0 bases; bases outside gene matches: 9. The V gene's germline CDR1 is DFQATT and CDR2 SNEGSKA (reference sequence). The CDR3 contains 18 residues.

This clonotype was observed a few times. This chain's CDR3 is CASRGFPGQGYNEQFF. In nucleotides, the CDR3 is TGTGCCAGCAGGGGGTTCCCGGGACAGGGCTATAATGAGCAGTTCTTC. The gene calls are TRBV6-2 or TRBV6-3 and TRBJ2-1; the match to TRBD1 covers 9 bases. CDR1 MNHEY and CDR2 SVGEGT come from the germline V gene. This CDR3 is 16 amino acids long. J gave up 7 bases and V 6 bases, and 13 bases lay outside the gene matches.

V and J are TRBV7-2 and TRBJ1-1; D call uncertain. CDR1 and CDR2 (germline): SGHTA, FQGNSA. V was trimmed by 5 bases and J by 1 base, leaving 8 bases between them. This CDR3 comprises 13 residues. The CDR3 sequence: CASSTEANTEAFF. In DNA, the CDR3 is TGTGCCAGCAGCACCGAAGCGAACACTGAAGCTTTCTTT.

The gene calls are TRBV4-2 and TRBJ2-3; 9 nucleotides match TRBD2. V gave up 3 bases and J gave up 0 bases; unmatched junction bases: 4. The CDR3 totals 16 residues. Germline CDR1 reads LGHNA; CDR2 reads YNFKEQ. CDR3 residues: CASSQFSGGSTDTQYF. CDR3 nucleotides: TGTGCCAGCAGCCAGTTCAGCGGGGGGAGCACAGATACGCAGTATTTT.